Listed below are T cell receptor beta chains from one sample, sequenced in a study of CD8 T cells in Susac syndrome. TCRdb redid the calling of the immunoSEQ multiplex PCR reads with MiXCR, one entry per CDR3 protein. Altogether about 140,000 distinct CDR3 sequences are present, 95% being singletons, with the ten largest covering 0.13% to 0.15%. Sequenced input: CD4+ T cells from PBMCs. All receptors come from a human donor with Susac syndrome. CDR3s include the opening cysteine and the closing phenylalanine or tryptophan. The D gene is left open where the match is weak. Size is stated for part of the rows, as once, few or many counts, or as a class when the clone is expanded.

>TRBD2|.|TRBV7-9|TRBJ2-3
CASSLRLAGVADTQYF
TGTGCCAGCAGCTTGAGACTAGCGGGAGTGGCAGATACGCAGTATTTT
>.|.|TRBV4-1|TRBJ2-5
CASSQISAGGQETQYF
TGCGCCAGCAGCCAAATAAGCGCAGGGGGGCAAGAGACCCAGTACTTC
>TRBD2|.|TRBV5-4|TRBJ2-3
CASSLYISGGTTDTQYF
TGTGCCAGCAGCTTGTATATTTCGGGGGGGACCACAGATACGCAGTATTTT
>.|.|TRBV5-1|TRBJ2-4
CASSSGQRLAKNIQYF
TGCGCCAGCAGCTCGGGACAAAGATTAGCCAAAAACATTCAGTACTTC
>.|once|TRBV18|TRBJ2-1
CASSPGPIWQFF
TGTGCCAGCTCACCGGGGCCTATCTGGCAGTTCTTC
>.|.|TRBV29-1|TRBJ2-2
CSVEDPEPNTGELFF
TGCAGCGTTGAAGATCCCGAGCCTAACACCGGGGAGCTGTTTTTT
>TRBD1|once|TRBV29-1|TRBJ1-2
CSVEDQEDRVIGANYGYTF
TGCAGCGTTGAAGATCAGGAGGACAGGGTGATTGGCGCTAACTATGGCTACACCTTC
>.|.|TRBV30|TRBJ1-1
CARTRGLEGRNTEAFF
TGTGCCCGGACGCGTGGACTGGAGGGGAGGAACACTGAAGCTTTCTTT
>.|.|TRBV12-3/TRBV12-4|TRBJ1-1
CASTRGGAPAFF
TGTGCCAGCACCCGAGGTGGGGCACCGGCTTTCTTT
>.|.|TRBV25-1|TRBJ2-7
CASSSDADYEQYF
TGTGCCAGCAGCTCCGACGCGGACTACGAGCAGTACTTC
>.|.|TRBV3-1|TRBJ1-1
CASSRGTVNTEAFF
TGTGCCAGCAGCCGAGGGACGGTGAACACTGAAGCTTTCTTT
>.|.|TRBV24-1|TRBJ2-2
CATSDLVTGELFF
TGTGCCACCAGTGATCTGGTTACCGGGGAGCTGTTTTTT
>.|.|TRBV5-1|TRBJ1-2
CASRDGNNYGYTF
TGCGCCAGCAGGGATGGGAATAACTATGGCTACACCTTC
>TRBD2|.|TRBV4-3|TRBJ2-7
CASSPVLASGGRGEQYF
TGCGCCAGCAGCCCCGTCTTGGCTAGCGGGGGACGTGGGGAGCAGTACTTC
>.|.|TRBV30|TRBJ1-1
CAWSGRQNTEAFF
TGTGCCTGGAGTGGACGGCAGAACACTGAAGCTTTCTTT
>.|.|TRBV5-1|TRBJ1-5
CASSLDASNQPQHF
TGCGCCAGCAGCTTGGATGCCAGCAATCAGCCCCAGCATTTT
>.|.|TRBV20-1|TRBJ2-1
CSARDAQGHNEQFF
TGCAGTGCTAGAGATGCCCAGGGGCACAATGAGCAGTTCTTC
>TRBD2|.|TRBV7-9|TRBJ2-7
CASSRAGTSGRDSYEQYF
TGTGCCAGCAGTCGAGCCGGGACTAGCGGGAGGGACTCCTACGAGCAGTACTTC
>.|once|TRBV2|TRBJ2-7
CASGTGYYEQYF
TGTGCCAGCGGAACGGGTTACTACGAGCAGTACTTC
>TRBD2|.|TRBV4-1|TRBJ2-1
CASSHLLAGSYNEQFF
TGCGCCAGCAGCCACCTTCTAGCGGGCTCCTACAATGAGCAGTTCTTC
>.|.|TRBV12-5|TRBJ1-5
CASGRGGLSNQPQHF
TGTGCTAGTGGGCGAGGCGGACTTAGCAATCAGCCCCAGCATTTT
>.|.|TRBV20-1|TRBJ1-5
CSARDETRSYNQPQHF
TGCAGTGCTAGAGATGAGACACGTAGCTACAATCAGCCCCAGCATTTT
>.|.|TRBV5-1|TRBJ1-1
CASSPNTATNTEAFF
TGCGCCAGCAGCCCAAACACTGCCACGAACACTGAAGCTTTCTTT
>.|.|TRBV12-3/TRBV12-4|TRBJ2-7
CASSISGPYEQYF
TGTGCCAGTTCGATTTCGGGCCCCTACGAGCAGTACTTC
>TRBD1|.|TRBV6-1|TRBJ2-2
CASSPGGYNGELFF
TGTGCCAGCAGCCCAGGGGGTTACAACGGGGAGCTGTTTTTT
>.|.|TRBV20-1|TRBJ1-2
CSARAQLTAYGYTF
TGCAGTGCTAGAGCCCAATTGACCGCGTATGGCTACACCTTC
>.|.|TRBV9|TRBJ2-1
CASSARGRGATYNEQFF
TGTGCCAGCAGCGCGCGGGGCAGGGGGGCTACCTACAATGAGCAGTTCTTC
>.|once|TRBV15|TRBJ1-2
CATSRGPPPNYGYTF
TGTGCCACCAGCAGAGGACCACCCCCCAACTATGGCTACACCTTC
>.|.|TRBV3-1|TRBJ2-7
CASSQGGASYEQYF
TGTGCCAGCAGCCAAGGAGGGGCGTCCTACGAGCAGTACTTC
>TRBD1|.|TRBV9|TRBJ1-6
CASSATGADSPLHF
TGTGCCAGCAGCGCGACAGGGGCGGATTCACCCCTCCACTTT
>.|.|TRBV6-6|TRBJ2-1
CAGSELGGGNEQFF
TGTGCCGGCAGTGAACTCGGGGGTGGCAATGAGCAGTTCTTC
>TRBD1|.|TRBV5-1|TRBJ2-7
CASSHGTGGDEQYF
TGCGCCAGCAGCCATGGCACAGGGGGCGACGAGCAGTACTTC
>.|.|TRBV20-1|TRBJ2-7
CSARDLVHIYEQYF
TGCAGTGCTAGAGATCTGGTACACATCTACGAGCAGTACTTC
>TRBD1|.|TRBV20-1|TRBJ1-2
CSASSDRNGYTF
TGCAGTGCTAGTTCGGACAGGAATGGCTACACCTTC
>.|.|TRBV4-2|TRBJ2-3
CASSQDGGDTDTQYF
TGTGCCAGCAGCCAAGATGGAGGGGACACAGATACGCAGTATTTT
>.|.|TRBV4-1|TRBJ1-2
CASRRAGNYGYTF
TGCGCCAGCAGGAGGGCAGGGAACTATGGCTACACCTTC
>.|.|TRBV12-3/TRBV12-4|TRBJ1-1
CASRSNTEAFF
TGTGCCAGCAGAAGCAACACTGAAGCTTTCTTT
>.|.|TRBV12-3/TRBV12-4|TRBJ1-1
CASSFFGLNTEAFF
TGTGCCAGCAGTTTTTTCGGCCTGAACACTGAAGCTTTCTTT
>.|.|TRBV6-2/TRBV6-3|TRBJ2-7
CASSSTSLTSYEQYF
TGTGCCAGCAGCAGTACTAGCTTAACCTCCTACGAGCAGTACTTC
>TRBD2|.|TRBV29-1|TRBJ2-3
CSVIAGAPHGTQYF
TGCAGCGTTATAGCGGGGGCCCCACATGGTACGCAGTATTTT
>.|.|TRBV5-1|TRBJ1-4
CASSLDEKLFF
TGCGCCAGCAGCTTGGATGAAAAACTGTTTTTT
>TRBD1|.|TRBV20-1|TRBJ1-2
CSAIRDRGPYGYTF
TGCAGTGCTATCCGGGACAGGGGGCCCTATGGCTACACCTTC
>TRBD1|few|TRBV30|TRBJ1-5
CAWSVQGNQPQHF
TGTGCCTGGAGTGTACAGGGGAATCAGCCCCAGCATTTT
>.|.|TRBV19|TRBJ2-1
CASSIAPGAEQFF
TGTGCCAGTAGTATTGCTCCGGGGGCTGAGCAGTTCTTC
>.|.|TRBV25-1|TRBJ1-5
CASSASGGLQPQHF
TGTGCCAGCAGTGCCTCGGGGGGGCTCCAGCCCCAGCATTTT
>TRBD1|.|TRBV7-9|TRBJ1-5
CASSPGGQTYSNQPQHF
TGTGCCAGCAGCCCTGGGGGACAGACCTATAGCAATCAGCCCCAGCATTTT
>TRBD1|.|TRBV2|TRBJ1-2
CASIRGVGGYTF
TGTGCCAGCATCAGGGGGGTCGGTGGCTACACCTTC
>.|.|TRBV6-5|TRBJ2-5
CASSIQGWETQYF
TGTGCCAGCAGTATCCAGGGTTGGGAGACCCAGTACTTC
>TRBD1|.|TRBV20-1|TRBJ1-6
CSARANRGNSPLHF
TGCAGTGCTAGAGCGAACAGGGGCAATTCACCCCTCCACTTT
>.|.|TRBV29-1|TRBJ2-7
CSVQGVLVYEQYF
TGCAGCGTCCAGGGCGTTTTGGTCTACGAGCAGTACTTC
>TRBD1|.|TRBV30|TRBJ1-2
CAWSPPGQGYGYTF
TGTGCCTGGAGTCCGCCTGGACAGGGCTATGGCTACACCTTC
>TRBD2|.|TRBV20-1|TRBJ2-3
CSAGGGLAGGYTDTQYF
TGCAGTGCCGGCGGGGGACTAGCGGGGGGCTACACAGATACGCAGTATTTT
>TRBD1|.|TRBV5-1|TRBJ1-2
CASNPDRVVDGYTF
TGCGCCAGCAACCCGGACAGGGTCGTGGATGGCTACACCTTC